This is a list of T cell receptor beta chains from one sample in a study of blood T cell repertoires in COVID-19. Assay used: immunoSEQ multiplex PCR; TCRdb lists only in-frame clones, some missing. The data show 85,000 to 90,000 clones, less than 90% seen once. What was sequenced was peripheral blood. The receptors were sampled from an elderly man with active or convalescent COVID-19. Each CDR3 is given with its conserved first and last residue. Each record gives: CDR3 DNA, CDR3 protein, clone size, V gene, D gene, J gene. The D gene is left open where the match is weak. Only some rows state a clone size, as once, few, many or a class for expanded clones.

DNA: TGTGCCAGCAGTGACCGTACTAGCGGGAAGTACAATGAGCAGTTCTTC
CDR3: CASSDRTSGKYNEQFF
size: NA
V: TRBV6-4
D: TRBD2
J: TRBJ2-1

DNA: TGTGCCAGTAGTATATCCCCCTCCGGGACAGCCACAGATACGCAGTATTTT
CDR3: CASSISPSGTATDTQYF
size: NA
V: TRBV19
D: TRBD1
J: TRBJ2-3

DNA: TGTGCCAGCAGCTTACAGAGCGAAAGCAATCAGCCCCAGCATTTT
CDR3: CASSLQSESNQPQHF
size: NA
V: TRBV7-6
D: NA
J: TRBJ1-5

DNA: TGTGCCAGCAGCTTCCCCCGGGGGACTGGAAACACCATATATTTT
CDR3: CASSFPRGTGNTIYF
size: NA
V: TRBV6-5
D: NA
J: TRBJ1-3

DNA: TGTGCCTGCCCCCGGGACAGGGTAAACACCGGGGAGCTGTTTTTT
CDR3: CACPRDRVNTGELFF
size: once
V: TRBV30
D: TRBD1
J: TRBJ2-2

DNA: TGTGCCAGCAGGCCGGAGGGGAACCACTACAATGAGCAGTTCTTC
CDR3: CASRPEGNHYNEQFF
size: NA
V: TRBV6-5
D: NA
J: TRBJ2-1

DNA: TGTGCCAGCAGTTACCAGGGGCTAGGCAATCAGCCCCAGCATTTT
CDR3: CASSYQGLGNQPQHF
size: NA
V: TRBV6-2/TRBV6-3
D: NA
J: TRBJ1-5

DNA: TGTGCCAGCAGCGAACAGGGATCTTTGGACGAGCAGTACTTC
CDR3: CASSEQGSLDEQYF
size: NA
V: TRBV2
D: NA
J: TRBJ2-7

DNA: TGTGCCAGCAGGTTGGGACAGGTTAATGAAAAACTGTTTTTT
CDR3: CASRLGQVNEKLFF
size: NA
V: TRBV28
D: TRBD1
J: TRBJ1-4

DNA: TGTGCCAGCAGCTCGGGACAACCGCTCGTCTTC
CDR3: CASSSGQPLVF
size: NA
V: TRBV7-8
D: NA
J: TRBJ2-7

DNA: TGTGCCAGCAGCTCTAACTGGGACACGAACACCGGGGAGCTGTTTTTT
CDR3: CASSSNWDTNTGELFF
size: NA
V: TRBV7-9
D: NA
J: TRBJ2-2

DNA: TGTGCCAGCAGACCTCTAGCGGGCAAAGGGGCAGATACGCAGTATTTT
CDR3: CASRPLAGKGADTQYF
size: NA
V: TRBV7-9
D: TRBD2
J: TRBJ2-3

DNA: TGTGCCAGCAGCTTGGTCGGCGGGACTCGCTCCTACGAGCAGTACTTC
CDR3: CASSLVGGTRSYEQYF
size: NA
V: TRBV5-4
D: NA
J: TRBJ2-7

DNA: TGTGCCAGTACGACTTCGGGACAGCCTAACTATGGCTACACCTTC
CDR3: CASTTSGQPNYGYTF
size: NA
V: TRBV19
D: TRBD1
J: TRBJ1-2

DNA: TGTGCCAGCAGCCAAGATCGTCGTCAGCCCCAGCATTTT
CDR3: CASSQDRRQPQHF
size: NA
V: TRBV4-2
D: NA
J: TRBJ1-5

DNA: TGTGCCATCACGGGGACAGGGAGCAATGAGCAGTTCTTC
CDR3: CAITGTGSNEQFF
size: NA
V: TRBV10-3
D: TRBD1
J: TRBJ2-1

DNA: TGTGCCAGCAGACGACCGGGGAATAACTATGGCTACACCTTC
CDR3: CASRRPGNNYGYTF
size: NA
V: TRBV27
D: NA
J: TRBJ1-2

DNA: TGTGCCAGCAGTGAAAAGCGGGATGAGCAGTTCTTC
CDR3: CASSEKRDEQFF
size: NA
V: TRBV2
D: NA
J: TRBJ2-1

DNA: TGTGCCAGTAGTGCCGGGACAGGGGGACGGAGCTATGGCTACACCTTC
CDR3: CASSAGTGGRSYGYTF
size: NA
V: TRBV19
D: TRBD1
J: TRBJ1-2

DNA: TGTGCCAGCAGTTCCCTACAGGGTTCGCCGAGCTATGGCTACACCTTC
CDR3: CASSSLQGSPSYGYTF
size: NA
V: TRBV6-2/TRBV6-3
D: NA
J: TRBJ1-2

DNA: TGTGCCAGTAGACCCCTAGCGAACTACAGTGAGCAGTTCTTC
CDR3: CASRPLANYSEQFF
size: NA
V: TRBV19
D: NA
J: TRBJ2-1

DNA: TGTGCCAGCAGCCAATATACAGGAATCTACGAGCAGTACTTC
CDR3: CASSQYTGIYEQYF
size: NA
V: TRBV3-1/TRBV3-2
D: NA
J: TRBJ2-7

DNA: TGTGCCAGCTCCCCTCTGACAGAATATGGCTACACCTTC
CDR3: CASSPLTEYGYTF
size: NA
V: TRBV18
D: NA
J: TRBJ1-2

DNA: TGCAGCGGCGCCCAGGGGGAGGGCTACACCTTC
CDR3: CSGAQGEGYTF
size: NA
V: TRBV29-1
D: TRBD1
J: TRBJ1-2

DNA: TGTGCCAGCAGTCGTGCCTCAGGGATTATCTATAATTCACCCCTCCACTTT
CDR3: CASSRASGIIYNSPLHF
size: once
V: TRBV27
D: NA
J: TRBJ1-6

DNA: TGCGCCAGCAGCCAAGCAACTAGCGGGAGGGCAGGTGAGCAGTTCTTC
CDR3: CASSQATSGRAGEQFF
size: NA
V: TRBV4-3
D: TRBD2
J: TRBJ2-1

DNA: TGTGCCAGCAGCTTAACAGCTAGCGGGAGATACGAGCAGTACTTC
CDR3: CASSLTASGRYEQYF
size: once
V: TRBV7-6
D: TRBD2
J: TRBJ2-7

DNA: TGTGCCAGCAGCTCAGCCGGGACTAGCGGGAGAACGAGCTCCTACAATGAGCAGTTCTTC
CDR3: CASSSAGTSGRTSSYNEQFF
size: NA
V: TRBV3-1/TRBV3-2
D: TRBD2
J: TRBJ2-1

DNA: TGTGCCAGCAGAAGCGACAGGGCCCTCACAGATACGCAGTATTTT
CDR3: CASRSDRALTDTQYF
size: once
V: TRBV7-8
D: TRBD1
J: TRBJ2-3

DNA: TGTGCCAGCAGCTCGGGGACATCCGGGACAGGGGTAAACATTCAGTACTTC
CDR3: CASSSGTSGTGVNIQYF
size: NA
V: TRBV3-1/TRBV3-2
D: TRBD1
J: TRBJ2-4

DNA: TGTGCCAGCAGCAGAACAGGTTACGAGCAGTACTTC
CDR3: CASSRTGYEQYF
size: NA
V: TRBV13
D: NA
J: TRBJ2-7

DNA: TGTGCCACAGTACAGGGTTACACTGAAGCTTTCTTT
CDR3: CATVQGYTEAFF
size: NA
V: TRBV6-6
D: NA
J: TRBJ1-1

DNA: TGTGCCAGCAGGGGGACTAGCGGGAGGGCCGCAGATACGCAGTATTTT
CDR3: CASRGTSGRAADTQYF
size: once
V: TRBV25-1
D: TRBD2
J: TRBJ2-3

DNA: TGTGCCAGCAGTCCGGGGACAGCGAACACTGAAGCTTTCTTT
CDR3: CASSPGTANTEAFF
size: NA
V: TRBV6-6
D: TRBD1
J: TRBJ1-1

DNA: TGTGCCAGCAGCCAAGAAGGGACAGTGGCTCCCTATGGCTACACCTTC
CDR3: CASSQEGTVAPYGYTF
size: NA
V: TRBV3-1/TRBV3-2
D: TRBD1
J: TRBJ1-2

DNA: TGCGCCAGCAGCCAAGATCGACTACCGACCGGGGAGCTGTTTTTT
CDR3: CASSQDRLPTGELFF
size: NA
V: TRBV4-1
D: NA
J: TRBJ2-2

DNA: TGTGCCAGCAGCTTAACTAGCGGGAACAATGAGCAGTTCTTC
CDR3: CASSLTSGNNEQFF
size: NA
V: TRBV5-4
D: TRBD2
J: TRBJ2-1

DNA: TGCGCCAGCAGCTTGTCCCTAAACAATGAGCAGTTCTTC
CDR3: CASSLSLNNEQFF
size: NA
V: TRBV5-1
D: NA
J: TRBJ2-1

DNA: TGTGCCAGCAGTGGCGGGGGAGATACGCAGTATTTT
CDR3: CASSGGGDTQYF
size: once
V: TRBV6-4
D: TRBD2
J: TRBJ2-3

DNA: TGTGCCAGCAGCTTATTACAGGGCAGATTCAATGAGCAGTTCTTC
CDR3: CASSLLQGRFNEQFF
size: NA
V: TRBV11-2
D: NA
J: TRBJ2-1

DNA: TGTGCCAGCAGCGCGAGGGTCACCGGGGAGCTGTTTTTT
CDR3: CASSARVTGELFF
size: few
V: TRBV5-5
D: NA
J: TRBJ2-2

DNA: TGTGCCAGCAGTTCTCGCGGGAGGGGAGATACGCAGTATTTT
CDR3: CASSSRGRGDTQYF
size: NA
V: TRBV28
D: TRBD2
J: TRBJ2-3

DNA: TGTGCCAGCAGCCAGGGGACAGGGGCGGACACTGAAGCTTTCTTT
CDR3: CASSQGTGADTEAFF
size: NA
V: TRBV3-1/TRBV3-2
D: TRBD1
J: TRBJ1-1

DNA: TGCGCCAGCAGCCAGACAGCCGCCACCGGGGAGCTGTTTTTT
CDR3: CASSQTAATGELFF
size: NA
V: TRBV4-1
D: NA
J: TRBJ2-2

DNA: TGCGCCAGCAGCCAATTAGCGGGAGAGGCAGATACGCAGTATTTT
CDR3: CASSQLAGEADTQYF
size: NA
V: TRBV4-3
D: TRBD2
J: TRBJ2-3

DNA: TGTGCCAGCAGCAAGGGACTAGCAAACGAGCAGTACTTC
CDR3: CASSKGLANEQYF
size: NA
V: TRBV2
D: TRBD2
J: TRBJ2-7

DNA: TGCGCCAGCAGCTTGGTCCTAAGTGGCACAGATACGCAGTATTTT
CDR3: CASSLVLSGTDTQYF
size: NA
V: TRBV5-1
D: NA
J: TRBJ2-3

DNA: TGTGCCAGCAGCTTCGTCTATGGCTACACCTTC
CDR3: CASSFVYGYTF
size: NA
V: TRBV5-6
D: NA
J: TRBJ1-2

DNA: TGTGCCAGCAGCGTAGATAGGAACACTGAAGCTTTCTTT
CDR3: CASSVDRNTEAFF
size: NA
V: TRBV9
D: NA
J: TRBJ1-1

DNA: TGTGCCAGCAGCTTGGGACAGGGGTGGTCCGAGCAGTACTTC
CDR3: CASSLGQGWSEQYF
size: NA
V: TRBV5-6
D: TRBD1
J: TRBJ2-7

DNA: TGTGCCAGCAGTGCACAGCACTATGGCTACACCTTC
CDR3: CASSAQHYGYTF
size: NA
V: TRBV2
D: NA
J: TRBJ1-2

DNA: TGTGCCAGCAGCCCGGGACTTAGGAGGGAGCAGTACTTC
CDR3: CASSPGLRREQYF
size: few
V: TRBV2
D: NA
J: TRBJ2-7

DNA: TGTGCCAGCAAAAATATGGGACAGCCAACTGGAAACACCATATATTTT
CDR3: CASKNMGQPTGNTIYF
size: few
V: TRBV6-6
D: TRBD1
J: TRBJ1-3

DNA: TGTGCCAGCAGCTTAGGGACAGGGGATGGCGGCTACACCTTC
CDR3: CASSLGTGDGGYTF
size: once
V: TRBV7-9
D: TRBD1
J: TRBJ1-2

DNA: TGTGCCACCAGCAGTGACCAGCGGAGGGGCTCCTACAATGAGCAGTTCTTC
CDR3: CATSSDQRRGSYNEQFF
size: NA
V: TRBV15
D: NA
J: TRBJ2-1

DNA: TGCGCCAGCAGCGTGACAGGGTCTGACTATGGCTACACCTTC
CDR3: CASSVTGSDYGYTF
size: NA
V: TRBV5-1
D: TRBD1
J: TRBJ1-2

DNA: TGTGCCACCAGCAGAGGTCAGGGCTCACCCCTCCACTTT
CDR3: CATSRGQGSPLHF
size: NA
V: TRBV15
D: NA
J: TRBJ1-6

DNA: TGTGCCAGCAGTGATAGAACAGGGGGCACTGAAGCTTTCTTT
CDR3: CASSDRTGGTEAFF
size: few
V: TRBV2
D: TRBD1
J: TRBJ1-1

DNA: TGCGCCAGCAGCTTGGACAGCATGAACACTGAAGCTTTCTTT
CDR3: CASSLDSMNTEAFF
size: once
V: TRBV5-1
D: NA
J: TRBJ1-1